The 30 T cell receptor beta chains listed next were all sequenced from one sample in a study of T cells in Graves' hyperthyroidism and ophthalmopathy. The CDR3 regions of TCR beta were amplified from RNA transcripts. Primed by the HTBI set, a first-round RT-PCR was run on the TCR CDR3. Each CDR3 protein gets one entry after TCRdb re-called the multiplex PCR reads with MiXCR. The table includes roughly 500,000 distinct CDR3 sequences, 40% to 50% detected once. What was sequenced was peripheral blood or thyroid tissue (not recorded which). These receptors came from an adult woman with Graves' disease, either hyperthyroidism or ophthalmopathy (not recorded which).

This chain joins TRBV7-2 and TRBJ1-2, with D possibly being TRBD1 (5 bases). This CDR3 has 15 amino acids. Germline CDR1 is SGHTA and CDR2 is FQGNSA. The V end lost 0 bases, the J end lost 8 bases, and 16 bases lay between the germline ends. The DNA of the CDR3 is TGTGCCAGCAGCTTAGCGGGTACTGGACAATACGGCTACACCTTC. Its protein is CASSLAGTGQYGYTF.

This clonotype appeared a few times. The chain recombines TRBV29-1 with TRBJ1-4, with a possible D match to TRBD1 (6 bases). Germline CDR1 SQVTM, CDR2 ANQGSEA. This CDR3 is 11 amino acids long. V was clipped by 6 bases and J by 8 bases, with 10 bases between them. The CDR3 DNA is TGCAGCGTGAGCAGGGGCGAAAAACTGTTTTTT. It specifies CSVSRGEKLFF.

The chain carries TRBV2 and TRBJ1-4; 11 bases map to TRBD1. The CDR3 is made up of 14 amino acids. V was clipped by 8 bases and J by 7 bases; unmatched bases: 6. CDR1 is SNHLY and CDR2 is FYNNEI in the germline V gene. The CDR3 coding sequence is TGTGCCAGCGGGAGTGGACAGGGGGCTGAAAAACTGTTTTTT. This codes for CASGSGQGAEKLFF.

This chain connects TRBV29-1 to TRBJ2-7; 12 nucleotides agree with TRBD1. Germline V gene sequence: CDR1 SQVTM, CDR2 ANQGSEA. J lost 5 bases, V lost 6 bases, and 5 bases had no gene match. This CDR3 region has 13 residues. The CDR3 region is CSVAGTGGDEQYF. For the CDR3, the DNA is TGCAGCGTAGCCGGGACAGGGGGCGACGAGCAGTACTTC.

The chain has TRBV7-9 and TRBJ1-2; 9 bases align to TRBD1. The CDR3 has 14 amino acids. Germline CDR1 SEHNR, CDR2 FQNEAQ (reference sequence). J was trimmed by 7 bases and V by 3 bases; bases with no gene match: 6. Here the CDR3 DNA reads TGTGCCAGCAGCTTGACAGGGGGGGTCACTGGCTACACCTTC. The encoded protein is CASSLTGGVTGYTF.

The gene calls are TRBV2 and TRBJ2-1, with TRBD2 matching 9 bases. CDR3 length: 15 residues. V shed 4 bases, J shed 6 bases, and the junction held 7 bases outside the gene matches. CDR1 SNHLY and CDR2 FYNNEI come from the germline V gene. CDR3 coding DNA: TGTGCCAGCAGTGTGGGGACTAGCTACTCCAATGAGCAGTTCTTC. Its protein product is CASSVGTSYSNEQFF.

The V call is TRBV24-1, the J call TRBJ1-1; no reliable D call. Trimming cost V 5 bases and J 1 base, with 10 bases left between them. The CDR3 loop spans 14 amino acids. Germline V lookup: CDR1 KGHDR, CDR2 SFDVKD. CDR3 sequence: CATSGPPPNTEAFF. CDR3 nucleotide sequence: TGTGCCACCAGTGGCCCGCCGCCGAACACTGAAGCTTTCTTT.

Ten or more counts support this clonotype. This chain joins TRBV4-3 and TRBJ1-5; D is unresolved. Trimming took 4 bases from V and 5 from J, leaving 9 bases between them. The CDR3 sequence is 13 residues long. The germline CDR1 and CDR2 sequences are LGHNA and YSLEER. The CDR3 protein is CASSPRADQPQHF. DNA of the CDR3: TGCGCCAGCAGCCCCCGGGCAGATCAGCCCCAGCATTTT.

This clonotype was recorded a few times. The rearrangement uses TRBV20-1 and TRBJ2-5; the D call may be TRBD1 or TRBD2 (5 bases each). CDR1 DFQATT and CDR2 SNEGSKA come from the germline V gene (reference sequence). Trimming removed 4 bases from V and 9 bases from J, with 24 bases in between. The CDR3 runs to 15 residues. For the CDR3, the DNA is TGCAGTGCTACGAGGGGTTTGGGGATTTTGGAGCCCCAGTACTTC. Its protein is CSATRGLGILEPQYF.

This clonotype was observed at least ten times. CDR3 in DNA: TGTGCCAGCAGCCCATTACAGGGGGTCTATGGCTACACCTTC. It yields the protein CASSPLQGVYGYTF. The rearrangement joins TRBV11-2 to TRBJ1-2; TRBD1 matches 8 bases. V lost 5 bases, J lost 4 bases, and 6 bases stayed unmatched. Germline-derived CDR1 and CDR2 are SGHAT and FQNNGV. The CDR3 runs 14 residues.

The rearrangement links TRBV10-3 to TRBJ1-1; 10 bases line up with TRBD1. V lost 11 bases, J lost 5 bases, and 5 bases stayed unmatched. The CDR3 runs 12 residues. CDR1 and CDR2 (germline): ENHRY, SYGVKD. As DNA, the CDR3 is TGTGCCCCGGGACAGGGGCGGACTGAAGCTTTCTTT. This sequence encodes CAPGQGRTEAFF.

This clonotype was found a few times. The rearrangement links TRBV3-1 to TRBJ2-7; 8 bases fit TRBD1. The CDR3 is 15 residues long. The ends lost 0 bases at V and 2 bases at J; junction bases unmatched: 3. Germline assignment: CDR1 LGHDT and CDR2 YNNKEL (reference sequence). Written as DNA, the CDR3 is TGTGCCAGCAGCCAAGACCCAGGGGGCGCCTACGAGCAGTACTTC. Protein product: CASSQDPGGAYEQYF.

This clonotype was detected a few times. This chain uses TRBV7-3 with TRBJ2-2; D tentatively reads TRBD1 or TRBD2 (5 bases each). Trimming left V 6 bases short and J 7 bases short, with 15 bases between. The CDR3 has 14 amino acids. Looked up from germline, CDR1 is SGHTA and CDR2 is FQGTGA. CDR3 bases: TGTGCCAGCAGAAGGGACGGAAACTACGGGGAGCTGTTTTTT. It is translated as CASRRDGNYGELFF.

This clonotype turned up a few times. The V gene is TRBV2, the J gene TRBJ2-2; D is perhaps TRBD1 (5 bases). V lost 1 base, J lost 0 bases, and 6 bases lay in between. This CDR3 region has 15 residues. The germline gives CDR1 SNHLY, CDR2 FYNNEI. CDR3 protein: CASSEVRANTGELFF. In nucleotides, the CDR3 is TGTGCCAGCAGTGAAGTCAGGGCGAACACCGGGGAGCTGTTTTTT. Full variable domain (missing parts from reference TRBV2 and TRBJ2-2): EPEVTQTPSHQVTQMGQEVILRCVPISNHLYFYWYRQILGQKVEFLVSFYNNEISEKSEIFDDQFSVERPDGSNFTLKIRSTKLEDSAMYFCASSEVRANTGELFFGEGSRLTVL.

This clonotype was counted between two and nine times. One end of the junction does not line up with germline, which may come from a read error. The rearrangement links TRBV11-2 to TRBJ2-7, with 12 bases identical to TRBD2. Germline assignment: CDR1 SGHAT and CDR2 FQNNGV. The CDR3 has 17 amino acids. The CDR3 DNA is TGCGCCAGCAGCCCCTCTCGGGCTAGCGGGAGGGATTACGAGCAGTACTTC. Amino acid sequence: CASSPSRASGRDYEQYF.

This clonotype has ten or more counts. The CDR3 loop is CSARDTANSPLHF. In DNA form, the CDR3 reads TGCAGTGCTAGAGATACAGCCAATTCACCCCTCCACTTT. This chain uses TRBV20-1 with TRBJ1-6; D remains unclear. The CDR3 length is 13 residues. The V and J ends lost 0 bases and 7 bases respectively, with 7 bases between them. Germline V CDR1 and CDR2: DFQATT, SNEGSKA (reference sequence).

This clonotype was recorded many times. The chain links TRBV10-3 to TRBJ1-2, with a weak D call TRBD1 (6 bases). This CDR3 has 13 amino acids. The ends were cut back, 5 bases at V and 5 bases at J, with 12 bases in the middle. Looked up from germline, CDR1 is ENHRY and CDR2 is SYGVKD. CDR3 in DNA: TGTGCCATCAGTCCGGGACAAATATATGGCTACACCTTC. As protein: CAISPGQIYGYTF.

This clonotype was recorded a few times. This sequence joins TRBV19 and TRBJ1-5; D remains ambiguous. The CDR3 has 13 residues. The germline CDR1 and CDR2 sequences are LNHDA and SQIVND (reference sequence). V was pared by 3 bases and J by 4 bases, with 7 bases between. As DNA, the CDR3 is TGTGCCAGTAGTATCCAAGTAAATCAGCCCCAGCATTTT. It yields the protein CASSIQVNQPQHF. The whole variable domain, remainder taken from reference TRBV19 and TRBJ1-5, is DGGITQSPKYLFRKEGQNVTLSCEQNLNHDAMYWYRQDPGQGLRLIYYSQIVNDFQKGDIAEGYSVSREKKESFPLTVTSAQKNPTAFYLCASSIQVNQPQHFGDGTRLSIL.

Turning to this clonotype: The junction departs from germline at one end; a sequencing error may be responsible. This rearrangement joins TRBV4-3 to TRBJ1-3; no firm D call. This CDR3 region has 15 residues. Germline CDR1 LGHNA, CDR2 YSLEER. The CDR3: CAISPAASSGNTIYF. The CDR3 DNA reads as TGCGCCATCAGCCCCGCGGCGAGCTCTGGAAACACCATATATTTT.

Only a few counts were recorded for this clonotype. The chain carries TRBV7-9 and TRBJ1-5; D unclear. CDR3 length: 13 amino acids. Per the germline V gene, CDR1 is SEHNR and CDR2 is FQNEAQ (reference sequence). The V end was cut by 8 bases, the J end by 0 bases, with 8 bases between. Written as DNA, the CDR3 is TGTGCCAGCGTTATCGATAGCAATCAGCCCCAGCATTTT. Amino acid sequence: CASVIDSNQPQHF. The whole variable domain, remainder taken from reference TRBV7-9 and TRBJ1-5, is DTGVSQNPRHKITKRGQNVTFRCDPISEHNRLYWYRQTLGQGPEFLTYFQNEAQLEKSRLLSDRFSAERPKGSFSTLEIQRTEQGDSAMYLCASVIDSNQPQHFGDGTRLSIL.

This clonotype has a count of ten or more. This chain joins TRBV7-2 and TRBJ1-4, with no clear D. Looked up from germline, CDR1 is SGHTA and CDR2 is FQGNSA. This CDR3 is 11 amino acids long. Trimming left V 3 bases short and J 13 bases short, with 9 bases between. This CDR3 is CASSLSGRLFF. CDR3 sequence (DNA): TGTGCCAGCAGCTTGTCAGGCCGACTGTTTTTT.

This clonotype appeared a few times. The genes are TRBV2 and TRBJ1-2; 11 bases line up with TRBD1. The junction had 12 bases not matched to a gene; V was cut back by 8 bases and J by 7 bases. CDR1 and CDR2 from the germline V gene are SNHLY and FYNNEI. The CDR3 loop spans 15 amino acids. The CDR3 coding sequence is TGTGCCAGCTATACTCCGGGACAGGGGGTGACTGGCTACACCTTC. Translating it yields CASYTPGQGVTGYTF.

The V and J genes are TRBV20-1 and TRBJ1-2; 9 bases map to TRBD1. Germline loops: CDR1 DFQATT, CDR2 SNEGSKA (reference sequence). The junction had 11 bases not matched to a gene; V was cut back by 6 bases and J by 6 bases. The CDR3 has 14 amino acids. In nucleotides, the CDR3 is TGCAGTGCGAGGAGACAGGGGGGGTACAATGGCTACACCTTC. Its translation is CSARRQGGYNGYTF.

This clonotype was picked up many times. V is TRBV6-5 and J is TRBJ2-3; D uncertain. The CDR3 covers 15 residues. Trimming removed 5 bases at V and 1 base at J, with 13 bases between. The germline V gene encodes CDR1 MNHEY and CDR2 SVGAGI. This CDR3 is CASSMSRPGTDTQYF. For the CDR3, the DNA is TGTGCCAGCAGTATGTCTAGACCTGGCACAGATACGCAGTATTTT.

The rearrangement uses TRBV2 and TRBJ1-5; 11 nucleotides line up with TRBD1. Germline loops: CDR1 SNHLY, CDR2 FYNNEI. CDR3 length: 15 residues. V was clipped by 5 bases and J by 6 bases; unmatched bases: 6. The CDR3 loop is CASSSWTGGTQPQHF. For the CDR3, the DNA is TGTGCCAGCAGTTCTTGGACAGGGGGCACTCAGCCCCAGCATTTT.

The chain recombines TRBV7-9 with TRBJ1-5; 9 nucleotides agree with TRBD1. The CDR3 runs to 14 residues. After removal of 5 bases from V and 14 bases from J, the junction contained 13 bases not matched to a gene. The germline gives CDR1 SEHNR, CDR2 FQNEAQ (reference sequence). This chain's CDR3 is CASSRLGQGSYEHF. In DNA form, the CDR3 reads TGTGCCAGCAGCCGTCTGGGACAGGGTTCCTACGAGCATTTT.

The rearrangement joins TRBV6-2 or TRBV6-3 to TRBJ1-2, with D unclear. V lost 0 bases and J lost 2, with 10 bases in between. Germline V gene sequence: CDR1 MNHEY, CDR2 SVGEGT. CDR3 length equals 15 residues. CDR3 sequence: CASSYSTTVNYGYTF. The CDR3 nucleotides are TGTGCCAGCAGTTACTCGACGACGGTCAACTATGGCTACACCTTC.

V is TRBV7-2 and J is TRBJ2-5; the D gene is possibly TRBD1 (6 bases). From germline, CDR1 is SGHTA and CDR2 FQGNSA. Trimming took 7 bases from V and 2 from J, leaving 11 bases between them. The CDR3 has 13 residues. In DNA, the CDR3 is TGTGCCAGCAATCCCGGGACACAAGAGACCCAGTACTTC. Its protein is CASNPGTQETQYF.

This clonotype was seen repeatedly, ten times or more. The V and J genes are TRBV20-1 and TRBJ2-7; D not certain. This CDR3 has 11 residues. Trimming stripped 6 bases from V and 4 bases from J, with 10 bases between. Germline loops: CDR1 DFQATT, CDR2 SNEGSKA (reference sequence). The DNA of the CDR3 is TGCAGTGCACCGGACGGATACGAGCAGTACTTC. Encoded protein: CSAPDGYEQYF.

On this clonotype itself: A read error may produce the germline difference seen at one junction end. The V gene is TRBV20-1, the J gene TRBJ1-2; 8 bases line up with TRBD1. CDR1 is DFQATT, CDR2 SNEGSKA, per germline (reference sequence). The CDR3 length is 12 residues. The CDR3 sequence: CSATDRGRGYTF. CDR3 DNA: TGCAGCGCTACAGACAGGGGCCGGGGCTACACCTTC.